This TCR beta chain originates from a study of T cells after yellow fever vaccination. About the research overall: SMART-Seq v4 Ultra Low Input prepared libraries from low-cell fractions.

Each CDR3 protein gets one entry after TCRdb re-called the 5' RACE reads with MiXCR. The sample contains hundreds of thousands of distinct CDR3 sequences, roughly 12% of which appear only once. Germline-derived CDR1 and CDR2 are SEHNR and FQNEAQ (reference sequence). This CDR3 has 12 residues. V lost 5 bases, J lost 3 bases, and 7 bases lay in between. The sequence came from a man aged 25 to 45 who received the YFV17D yellow fever vaccine. Sequences were derived from PBMCs, sampled on the day of the yellow fever booster vaccination. The gene calls are TRBV7-9 and TRBJ1-1; D remains unclear. The CDR3 nucleotides read TGTGCCAGCAGCAAGATCCACACTGAAGCTTTCTTT. Its protein product is CASSKIHTEAFF. Full variable domain (rest looked up from reference TRBV7-9 and TRBJ1-1): DTGVSQNPRHKITKRGQNVTFRCDPISEHNRLYWYRQTLGQGPEFLTYFQNEAQLEKSRLLSDRFSAERPKGSFSTLEIQRTEQGDSAMYLCASSKIHTEAFFGQGTRLTVV.